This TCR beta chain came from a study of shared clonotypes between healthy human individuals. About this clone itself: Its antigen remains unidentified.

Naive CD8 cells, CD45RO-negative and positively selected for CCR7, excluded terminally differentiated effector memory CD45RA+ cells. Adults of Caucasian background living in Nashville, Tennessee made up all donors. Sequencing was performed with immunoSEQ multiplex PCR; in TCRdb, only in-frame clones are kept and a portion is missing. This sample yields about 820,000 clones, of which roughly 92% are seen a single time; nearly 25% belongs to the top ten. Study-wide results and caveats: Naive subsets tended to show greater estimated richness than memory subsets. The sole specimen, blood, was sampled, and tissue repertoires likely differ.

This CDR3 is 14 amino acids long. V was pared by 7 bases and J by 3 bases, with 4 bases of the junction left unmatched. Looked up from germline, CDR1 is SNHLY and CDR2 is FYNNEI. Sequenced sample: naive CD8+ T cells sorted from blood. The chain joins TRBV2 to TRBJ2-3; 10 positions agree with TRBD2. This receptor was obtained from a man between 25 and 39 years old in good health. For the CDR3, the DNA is TGTGCCAGCACACTAGCGGGACCGACAGATACGCAGTATTTT. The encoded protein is CASTLAGPTDTQYF.